This T cell receptor beta chain was retrieved from a study of early T cells in non-severe SARS-CoV-2 infection. Study-level results: VDJdb matching skewed toward anti-spike CD8 responses, missing private and CD4 specificities.

This clonotype was recorded at least ten times. What it binds is unknown. The CDR3 sequence is 15 residues long. Trimming pared 1 base from V and 4 bases from J, leaving 13 bases between. Germline CDR1 reads SGHVS; CDR2 reads FNYEAQ. TCRdb re-called the 5' RACE reads with MiXCR, one entry per CDR3 protein. The top ten clones hold about 1.7% of a sample with roughly 65,000 distinct CDR3 sequences, less than 15% of them seen once. The V call is TRBV7-6, the J call TRBJ2-5, with D possibly matching TRBD2 (5 bases). The clonotype was recovered from an adult who was a healthcare worker with PCR-confirmed SARS-CoV-2 infection or an uninfected control (not recorded which). Material for sequencing was whole blood. CDR3 amino acids: CASSLVQPRGETQYF. The CDR3 DNA sequence: TGTGCCAGCAGCTTAGTACAGCCTCGGGGAGAGACCCAGTACTTC.